This record looks at one T cell receptor beta chain sequence and its context. Its antigen is not known. These data come from a study of T cell responses to AZD1222 COVID-19 vaccine. About the study: Investigators merged groups given second doses at roughly 4 or roughly 12 weeks. Overall study results and limits: The donor group comprised mostly white British people and more females; the analysis possibly underestimated clonal diversity. Baseline seropositives among AZD1222 recipients totaled only 5 to 7. Regions left unmutated in variants are reportedly the target of nearly half of spike-specific TCRs.

Assay: immunoSEQ multiplex PCR; the TCRdb copy retains only in-frame clones and omits some. Among approximately 65,000 clones listed, 65% to 80% were seen once. Germline lookup yields CDR1 MRHNA and CDR2 SNTAGT. There are 15 residues in the CDR3. The V end lost 0 bases, the J end lost 0 bases, and 6 bases lay between the germline ends. The J gene is TRBJ2-1, the V gene TRBV6-4; TRBD2 might be the D (6 bases). This specimen consisted of peripheral blood, obtained on day 0 of AZD1222 vaccination. This TCR was recovered from an adult in good health. This CDR3 is CASSDSSGSYNEQFF. The CDR3 DNA is TGTGCCAGCAGTGACTCTAGCGGCTCCTACAATGAGCAGTTCTTC.